One sample yielded the 30 T cell receptor beta chains listed below, sequenced in a study of cytomegalovirus exposure and HLA in healthy donors. TCRdb's copy holds only in-frame clones and misses some; the assay was immunoSEQ multiplex PCR. Among some 150,000 clones, approximately 90% were seen once, and the ten largest hold under 8%. Sequencing input: PBMCs. The receptors were gathered from a woman in her twenties or thirties in good health and CMV-seropositive.

The chain has TRBV11-2 and TRBJ1-6; D remains ambiguous. The CDR3 runs to 17 residues. Germline V gene sequence: CDR1 SGHAT, CDR2 FQNNGV. Trimming pared 3 bases from V and 8 bases from J, leaving 20 bases between. The CDR3 spells CASSFSGPSGGHSPLHF. In nucleotides, the CDR3 is TGTGCCAGCAGCTTTTCAGGACCATCGGGAGGTCATTCACCCCTCCACTTT.

This clone appeared many times. This chain joins TRBV2 and TRBJ2-7; tentatively, D is TRBD1 (5 bases). The V end lost 4 bases, the J end lost 2 bases, and 9 bases lay between the germline ends. This CDR3 comprises 13 residues. Looked up from germline, CDR1 is SNHLY and CDR2 is FYNNEI. For the CDR3, the DNA is TGTGCCAGCAGTGGAGACAGCACCTACGAGCAGTACTTC. The encoded protein is CASSGDSTYEQYF.

The chain has TRBV5-1 and TRBJ2-3; a possible D gene is TRBD1 (6 bases). Germline assignment: CDR1 SGHRS and CDR2 YFSETQ. The CDR3 is made up of 14 amino acids. Trimming shortened V by 3 bases and J by 0 bases, and 8 bases separated the two germline ends. The chain's CDR3 is CASSWGLSTDTQYF. DNA of the CDR3: TGCGCCAGCAGCTGGGGGCTGAGCACAGATACGCAGTATTTT.

The genes are TRBV5-6 and TRBJ2-7; 9 bases match TRBD1. V gave up 6 bases and J gave up 6 bases; unmatched junction bases: 10. Germline assignment: CDR1 SGHDT and CDR2 YYEEEE. The CDR3 spans 14 residues. CDR3 in DNA: TGTGCCAGCACTCCGGGACAGGGTTTTGGCGAGCAGTACTTC. Encoded protein: CASTPGQGFGEQYF.

This rearrangement joins TRBV4-1 to TRBJ1-2; D may be TRBD1 (6 bases). Germline CDR1 and CDR2: MGHRA and YSYEKL. Trimming shortened V by 0 bases and J by 4 bases, and 18 bases separated the two germline ends. The CDR3 consists of 17 residues. CDR3 amino acids: CASSQDSNWGGAYGYTF. The CDR3 coding sequence is TGCGCCAGCAGCCAAGATTCTAATTGGGGGGGCGCCTATGGCTACACCTTC.

This chain links TRBV18 with TRBJ1-1; D possibly corresponds to TRBD1 (6 bases). Trimming stripped 5 bases from V and 0 bases from J, with 10 bases between. The CDR3 is 14 amino acids. Germline V gene data show CDR1 as KGHSH and CDR2 as LQKENI. This CDR3 is CASSRTAMNTEAFF. The CDR3 region has the DNA TGTGCCAGCTCAAGGACAGCAATGAACACTGAAGCTTTCTTT.

This chain connects TRBV14 to TRBJ1-2, with D possibly being TRBD1 (6 bases). This CDR3 region has 14 residues. CDR1 SGHDN and CDR2 FVKESK come from the germline V gene. V shed 1 base and J shed 11 bases, with 17 bases lying between them. The CDR3 region has the DNA TGTGCCAGCAGCCAAGGGGGGCCGTACCTGGGGTACACCTTC. Protein sequence: CASSQGGPYLGYTF.

The chain employs TRBV27 and TRBJ1-5, with D maybe TRBD1 (5 bases). CDR1 MNHEY and CDR2 SMNVEV come from the germline V gene (reference sequence). The V end was cut by 5 bases, the J end by 7 bases, with 15 bases between. The CDR3 is 14 residues long. CDR3 in DNA: TGTGCCAGCAGTCCATTTCGGGGGGACCAGCCCCAGCATTTT. Residues: CASSPFRGDQPQHF.

The gene calls are TRBV2 and TRBJ1-2, with 8 bases lining up with TRBD1. The CDR3 contains 14 residues. Germline CDR1 and CDR2: SNHLY and FYNNEI. After removal of 6 bases from V and 7 bases from J, the junction contained 10 bases not matched to a gene. CDR3 region: CASRVDRGPPGYTF. The CDR3, as DNA: TGTGCCAGCAGGGTCGACAGGGGCCCTCCTGGCTACACCTTC.

Written as DNA, the CDR3 is TGTGCCAGCAGCTACCCAGGGCCGGAGACCCAGTACTTC. Translated, it gives CASSYPGPETQYF. This sequence joins TRBV7-8 and TRBJ2-5; D perhaps matches TRBD1 (5 bases). CDR1 is SGHVS, CDR2 FQNEAQ, per germline. V lost 4 bases to trimming and J lost 5 bases, with 11 bases between them. This CDR3 region has 13 residues. Variable domain in full (rest from reference TRBV7-8 and TRBJ2-5): GAGVSQSPRYKVAKRGQDVALRCDPISGHVSLFWYQQALGQGPEFLTYFQNEAQLDKSGLPSDRFFAERPEGSVSTLKIQRTQQEDSAVYLCASSYPGPETQYFGPGTRLLVL.

This chain joins TRBV2 and TRBJ1-4; 9 bases match TRBD1. This CDR3 contains 15 residues. The V gene end was trimmed by 6 bases and the J gene end by 3 bases; junction bases not matched to a gene: 5. Germline V gives CDR1 SNHLY, CDR2 FYNNEI. CDR3 sequence reads: CASSAQGAPNEKLFF. DNA of the CDR3: TGTGCCAGCAGCGCACAGGGGGCGCCTAATGAAAAACTGTTTTTT.

The chain carries TRBV27 and TRBJ1-2; TRBD1 agrees at 8 bases. This CDR3 is 16 amino acids long. V gave up 4 bases and J gave up 2 bases; unmatched junction bases: 9. The germline V gene has CDR1 MNHEY and CDR2 SMNVEV (reference sequence). The CDR3 DNA reads as TGTGCCAGCAGTTCATACGGACAGGGCGAGAACTATGGCTACACCTTC. The encoded protein is CASSSYGQGENYGYTF.

This clone was observed once. The chain is built from TRBV27 and TRBJ2-5, with a weak D call TRBD2 (5 bases). The CDR3 is 13 residues long. CDR1 MNHEY and CDR2 SMNVEV come from the germline V gene (reference sequence). The V end was cut by 1 base, the J end by 4 bases, with 7 bases between. CDR3 nucleotide sequence: TGTGCCAGCAGTTTATTTGGAGGAGAGACCCAGTACTTC. Protein: CASSLFGGETQYF.

The chain combines TRBV5-1 with TRBJ2-1; possible D gene TRBD2, 6 bases. The V gene's germline CDR1 is SGHRS and CDR2 YFSETQ. This CDR3 has 16 amino acids. V gave up 0 bases and J gave up 5 bases, with 15 bases separating them. The CDR3 reads CASSLGGAGPNNEQFF. As DNA, the CDR3 is TGCGCCAGCAGCTTGGGCGGGGCAGGCCCAAACAATGAGCAGTTCTTC.

V and J are TRBV5-4 and TRBJ2-7, with a tentative D call TRBD2 (5 bases). Germline CDR1 reads SGHNT; CDR2 reads YYREEE (reference sequence). The CDR3 is 14 residues long. The V end lost 4 bases, the J end lost 3 bases, and 14 bases lay between the germline ends. CDR3 DNA sequence: TGTGCCAGCAGCCCCAACTCCCGGGACTACGAGCAGTACTTC. Residues: CASSPNSRDYEQYF.

This chain connects TRBV11-1 to TRBJ2-1; 13 bases are shared with TRBD2. Germline lookup yields CDR1 SGHAT and CDR2 FQDESV (reference sequence). Trimming at V came to 5 bases and at J to 11 bases, leaving 15 bases not matched to a gene. The CDR3 loop spans 17 amino acids. CDR3 nucleotides: TGTGCCAGCAGCACAAACCCTGGGACTAGCGGGATTTCCCAGCAGTTCTTC. Translated, it gives CASSTNPGTSGISQQFF.

This rearrangement joins TRBV2 to TRBJ1-4; TRBD1 matches 8 bases. The J segment lost 8 bases and the V segment lost 4 bases, leaving 6 bases of the junction unmatched. CDR1 and CDR2 from the germline V gene are SNHLY and FYNNEI. There are 14 residues in the CDR3. CDR3 sequence (DNA): TGTGCCAGCAGTGCGGACAGGGTTGAAGAAAAACTGTTTTTT. Translation gives CASSADRVEEKLFF. Full variable domain (remainder filled in from reference TRBV2 and TRBJ1-4): EPEVTQTPSHQVTQMGQEVILRCVPISNHLYFYWYRQILGQKVEFLVSFYNNEISEKSEIFDDQFSVERPDGSNFTLKIRSTKLEDSAMYFCASSADRVEEKLFFGSGTQLSVL.

The J gene is TRBJ2-2, the V gene TRBV5-1, with TRBD2 identical over 11 bases. Per germline, CDR1 SGHRS and CDR2 YFSETQ. The CDR3 spans 17 residues. With 0 bases clipped from V and 5 bases from J, the junction kept 6 bases outside the gene matches. CDR3 loop: CASSLAPPSGRTGELFF. Here the CDR3 DNA reads TGCGCCAGCAGCTTGGCCCCCCCTAGCGGGAGGACCGGGGAGCTGTTTTTT.

The table lists this clone with a few counts. CDR3 coding DNA: TGTGCCAGCAGCTTATCCGGGTCCTACGAGCAGTACTTC. It translates to CASSLSGSYEQYF. The chain employs TRBV7-3 and TRBJ2-7; D gene ambiguous. The CDR3 spans 13 residues. V was cut by 2 bases and J by 1 base, with 6 bases left in between. Germline CDR1 SGHTA, CDR2 FQGTGA.

The J gene is TRBJ1-2, the V gene TRBV6-4; the D gene is possibly TRBD1 (5 bases). The CDR3 contains 18 residues. In germline, CDR1 is MRHNA, CDR2 SNTAGT. The V end was cut by 2 bases, the J end by 2 bases, with 21 bases between. The CDR3 reads CASSDPPGQGSTNYGYTF. The CDR3 DNA reads as TGTGCCAGCAGTGACCCACCCGGACAAGGTAGCACCAACTATGGCTACACCTTC.

The genes are TRBV6-5 and TRBJ1-5; 8 bases are a match to TRBD1. Germline V lookup: CDR1 MNHEY, CDR2 SVGAGI. Trimming took 2 bases from V and 4 from J; bases not matched to a gene: 1. This CDR3 has 14 residues. CDR3 region: CASSYHRGNQPQHF. DNA of the CDR3: TGTGCCAGCAGTTACCACAGGGGGAATCAGCCCCAGCATTTT.

CDR3 in DNA: TGTGCCAGCAGCACCGTCGGGGGACCCTACGAGCAGTACTTC. This sequence encodes CASSTVGGPYEQYF. The genes are TRBV5-6 and TRBJ2-7; D possibly corresponds to TRBD2 (6 bases). In germline, CDR1 is SGHDT, CDR2 YYEEEE. With 4 bases removed from V and 2 bases from J, the gap between germline ends came to 13 bases. This CDR3 contains 14 residues.

V and J are TRBV6-1 and TRBJ2-2; the match to TRBD1 covers 8 bases. The CDR3 covers 14 residues. Germline V gives CDR1 MNHNS, CDR2 SASEGT. V gave up 4 bases and J gave up 8 bases; unmatched junction bases: 6. The CDR3 DNA is TGTGCCAGCAGTGCGGGACAGGTGTATGGGGAGCTGTTTTTT. Translating it yields CASSAGQVYGELFF.

This chain uses TRBV6-5 with TRBJ1-2; no definite D call. Germline CDR1 MNHEY, CDR2 SVGAGI. The CDR3 is 12 residues long. V was trimmed by 7 bases and J by 8 bases, leaving 14 bases between them. The CDR3, as DNA: TGTGCCAGCAAACGGAACTTGGGCGGCTACACCTTC. Translating gives CASKRNLGGYTF.

This chain uses TRBV5-1 with TRBJ2-5, with 8 bases matching TRBD1. V was pared by 5 bases and J by 4 bases, with 7 bases of the junction left unmatched. The length of the CDR3 is 14 residues. CDR1 and CDR2 from the germline V gene are SGHRS and YFSETQ. CDR3 nucleotides: TGCGCCAGCAGAGCGGACAGGGCGCTAGAGACCCAGTACTTC. Translating gives CASRADRALETQYF.

The V and J genes are TRBV19 and TRBJ1-2, with D unresolved. With 1 base removed from V and 1 base from J, the gap between germline ends came to 7 bases. From germline, CDR1 is LNHDA and CDR2 SQIVND (reference sequence). CDR3 size: 14 residues. The CDR3 region has the DNA TGTGCCAGTAGTATAGGCCGGTATAACTATGGCTACACCTTC. Translating gives CASSIGRYNYGYTF.

The chain carries TRBV9 and TRBJ2-5; no reliable D call. This CDR3 has 16 amino acids. Deletions cut 4 bases from V and 4 bases from J, with 20 bases between. Germline V gene lookup returns CDR1 SGDLS and CDR2 YYNGEE. The CDR3 nucleotides read TGTGCCAGCAGCTCTCGGCCACGAGCTAGTCCAGAGACCCAGTACTTC. Amino acids: CASSSRPRASPETQYF.

The chain uses TRBV2 and TRBJ2-1; TRBD2 agrees at 10 bases. J gave up 6 bases and V 2 bases, and 7 bases lay outside the gene matches. From germline, CDR1 is SNHLY and CDR2 FYNNEI. The CDR3 contains 16 residues. The CDR3 coding sequence is TGTGCCAGCAGTGAAAAGAGACTAGCGGGTCTCAATGAGCAGTTCTTC. This gives the protein CASSEKRLAGLNEQFF.

V gene TRBV27 combines with J gene TRBJ1-6, with 8 bases lining up with TRBD1. Germline CDR1 is MNHEY and CDR2 is SMNVEV (reference sequence). V lost 4 bases and J lost 3; bases outside the gene matches: 5. The CDR3 covers 16 residues. CDR3 loop: CASSSRTGGYNSPLHF. CDR3 sequence (DNA): TGTGCCAGCAGTTCCCGTACAGGGGGCTATAATTCACCCCTCCACTTT.

The sample holds one count of this clone. This chain joins TRBV18 and TRBJ1-2; D remains unclear. Germline V gene sequence: CDR1 KGHSH, CDR2 LQKENI. The ends were cut back, 0 bases at V and 5 bases at J, with 7 bases in the middle. The CDR3 extends over 13 amino acids. CDR3 nucleotide sequence: TGTGCCAGCTCACCACCCGAGGGTTATGGCTACACCTTC. Its translation is CASSPPEGYGYTF. Together with reference TRBV18 and TRBJ1-2, the CDR3 gives the full variable domain: NAGVMQNPRHLVRRRGQEARLRCSPMKGHSHVYWYRQLPEEGLKFMVYLQKENIIDESGMPKERFSAEFPKEGPSILRIQQVVRGDSAAYFCASSPPEGYGYTFGSGTRLTVV.